What follows describes a single T cell receptor (beta chain). Germline V gene sequence: CDR1 SGHRS, CDR2 YFSETQ. The CDR3 sequence is 18 residues long. V lost 5 bases, J lost 3 bases, and 12 bases stayed unmatched. These data come from a study of shared clonotypes between healthy human individuals. Generated by immunoSEQ multiplex PCR, the TCRdb table keeps only in-frame clones and is missing some. Of 1,500,000 or so clones listed, about 98.5% are singletons. Subsets obtained from CD4+ cells comprised CD45RA+ naive and CD45RA-negative memory cells. The rearrangement links TRBV5-1 to TRBJ2-7; the match to TRBD2 covers 15 bases. The sequence came from a man aged 30-40 years in good health. Sequenced sample: naive CD4+ T cells sorted from blood. Stated subset: CD45RA+ positively selected. The CDR3 DNA follows: TGCGCCAGCAGTATCTCTCGGACTAGCGGGAGGGCCGGCTACGAGCAGTACTTC. Its protein product is CASSISRTSGRAGYEQYF. Full variable domain (remainder filled in from reference TRBV5-1 and TRBJ2-7): KAGVTQTPRYLIKTRGQQVTLSCSPISGHRSVSWYQQTPGQGLQFLFEYFSETQRNKGNFPGRFSGRQFSNSRSEMNVSTLELGDSALYLCASSISRTSGRAGYEQYFGPGTRLTVT.